What follows describes a single T cell receptor (beta chain). The antigen is not known. Every TCR library drew on approximately 3.5 ug of total RNA. After re-calling the 5' RACE reads, TCRdb lists one entry per CDR3 protein, DNA absent. The sample includes approximately 300,000 distinct CDR3 sequences. CDR1 is SGHTA, CDR2 FQGNSA, per germline. The CDR3 loop spans 15 amino acids. For every donor, one blood sample of approximately 2.3 ml was drawn. These data are taken from a study of monozygotic twins with inflammatory bowel disease. Findings of the study overall: For IBD patients, clonotypes shared with others were fewer than for healthy twins, especially with disease activity.

The sequencing sample was made of blood. The chain is built from TRBV7-2 and TRBJ2-2. The receptor's source is a human donor with ulcerative colitis or Crohn's disease, or a healthy co-twin of an affected twin (not recorded which). The CDR3 here is CASSTRLANTGELFF.